This T cell receptor (beta chain) was retrieved from a study of breast tumors, draining lymph nodes, adjacent tissues. Study observations and caveats: Luminal-like breast cancer showed significantly higher tumor–nontumor repertoire similarity than basal-like. Findings are consistent with lymph node origin and intratumoral expansion of most tumor T cells. That most tumor T cells come from lymph nodes remained unproven. Compared with lymph nodes, tumors were less diverse; compared with nontumor tissue, more.

One entry per CDR3 protein results from TCRdb running MiXCR on the multiplex PCR reads. The sample includes 20,000 to 25,000 distinct CDR3 sequences, under 35% of them seen just once. This clonotype was observed many times. As yet, its antigen is unknown. Material: breast tumor tissue. The receptor comes from a female donor with breast cancer. Some clones in this sample may be carry-over from other donors' samples.

DNA of the CDR3: TGCGCCAGCAGCCAAGAGGGGAGCGGGAGGCCGGACAATGAGCAGTTCTTC. Translated: CASSQEGSGRPDNEQFF. The chain combines TRBV4-1 with TRBJ2-1; 9 nucleotides agree with TRBD2. This CDR3 region has 17 residues. The V gene end was trimmed by 0 bases and the J gene end by 5 bases; junction bases not matched to a gene: 8. Looked up from germline, CDR1 is MGHRA and CDR2 is YSYEKL.